A single T cell receptor beta chain is shown here with its context. This clone's antigen is unknown. Base qualities are missing; no much larger clone stands one base away. The collaborating institutions used their own protocols to collect whole blood in K2EDTA tubes. For TCRbeta analysis, collaborator samples were shipped as frozen whole blood, as isolated PBMCs, or as DNA extracted from either sample type. The sample is drawn from a study of blood T cell repertoires in COVID-19 (dated by TCRdb to between 2020 and 2021). For the study in its entirety: The collaborator samples originated in the United States, Italy and Spain and spanned the acute and convalescent phases of COVID-19. The material from the prospective study consisted of cDNA or gDNA derived from T cells, B-cell-depleted T cells, or PBMCs. Subjects who had been exposed to COVID-19, were actively infected with it, or had recovered from it provided the deeply sampled blood TCRbeta repertoires that made up the dataset. The repertoires were made available in a free public database intended to serve as a resource for research on the immune response to SARS-CoV-2. Samples were obtained from the ongoing ImmuneRACE study (first 160 participants) and from about 1,300 subjects provided by 6 global collaborators. A de-identified subject ID, COVID-19 status, age in years and sex were almost always included in the sample metadata. Where HLA class I and class II types were available, the types were taken from metadata supplied by the sample provider, not from assay-based typing. General conclusions and limits of the study: The quantity of clinical and demographic metadata differed by source and by participant and was supplied without curation.

TCRbeta CDR3 regions were amplified from genomic DNA using the immunoSEQ Assay, a bias-controlled multiplex PCR. In the original analysis: Nucleated cell counts per sample were estimated from amplification of reference gene primers within the assay. To quantify the absolute abundance of each unique TCRbeta CDR3 rearrangement, sequence reads were collapsed and filtered. For each sample, productive Simpson clonality was calculated by taking the square root of Simpson's diversity index across productive rearrangements. What TCRdb holds here is the immuneACCESS table cut down to in-frame rearrangements. Part of the clones is not present; checked against another copy, under half of the missing clones reflect an unresolved V gene, and the others are unexplained. V and J calls and clone size are given by that table; D and trimming were obtained from the DNA. In this sample the table shows roughly 100,000 clones, 81% of which occur a single time. 8.5% to 9.5% of the sample is held by the ten biggest clonotypes.

Specimen: peripheral blood. This clonotype was sampled from a woman in her 70s with acute or convalescent COVID-19.

This receptor has the CDR3 CASRRAGELFF. The DNA is TGTGCCAGCAGGAGGGCCGGGGAGCTGTTTTTT. The chain employs TRBV6-5 and TRBJ2-2, and possibly TRBD2, on 5 matching bases. V loses 6 bases of germline sequence and J loses 6 bases, and the interval between the two ends is 5 bases. The germline V gene specifies MNHEY as CDR1 and SVGAGI as CDR2. Taken from cysteine to phenylalanine, the CDR3 has 11 residues. Only the CDR3 DNA is retained, 33 bases long and in frame from the first base.